A selection of T cell receptor beta chains follows, all from one sample in a study of cytomegalovirus exposure and HLA in healthy donors. Data came from immunoSEQ multiplex PCR; TCRdb stores just in-frame clones and leaves some out. The profile covers under 250,000 clones, with almost 80% appearing a single time and 1.5% to 2% taken by the ten largest. The sequencing sample was made of PBMCs. Receptor source: a male donor in good health and CMV-seronegative. The conserved cysteine and the conserved F or W are not part of the CDR3 here.

V,J,CDR3
TRBV7-9,TRBJ2-7,ASSLEVGQPFYEQY
TRBV4-3,TRBJ2-7,ASSQSLTGGRGGYEQY
TRBV4-3,TRBJ1-1,ASSQGIRGWTEAF
TRBV6-6,TRBJ2-5,ASSRAVETQY
TRBV30,TRBJ1-1,AWSVLQGFAF
TRBV5-4,TRBJ1-4,ASSLGGGATNEKLF
TRBV7-9,TRBJ1-5,ASSPRGSADRPQH
TRBV7-2,TRBJ1-4,ASSLQGGYEKLF
TRBV4-3,TRBJ1-5,ASSLTGTNQPQH
TRBV9,TRBJ2-1,ASSVGTGTYNEQF
TRBV28,TRBJ1-2,ASSLSAGLGYGYT
TRBV4-3,TRBJ1-1,ASSQDSNRDTEAF
TRBV5-1,TRBJ2-5,ASSSTGLETQY
TRBV19,TRBJ1-1,ASSLIAGSMNTEAF
TRBV19,TRBJ2-7,ASSNQGERSYEQY
TRBV2,TRBJ2-1,ASSESGQDYNEQF
TRBV5-1,TRBJ2-5,ASTARGAETQY
TRBV15,TRBJ2-5,ATSRTRIVQETQY